This entry lists 20 T cell receptor beta chains sequenced from one sample in a study of T-cell reconstitution after alpha-beta-depleted transplantation in children (dated by TCRdb to 2016 to 2017). Reading the label with the study, this specimen's time point is: day 60 (about 2 months) after transplantation. Per the publication, the treatment or condition label means: allogeneic hematopoietic cell transplantation with graft depleted of TCRalphabeta T cells and CD19 B cells. Libraries were built with PCR. Sequencing was performed on an Illumina HiSeq 2500. TCR library preparation used molecular barcoding, with unique molecular identifiers applied to normalize quantification of the TCRbeta repertoire. The public reads were reprocessed in TCRdb via fastp at Q25 and MiXCR, keeping in-frame beta chains. A single entry per CDR3 protein holds the most common genes and DNA from its merged rows. This sample lists about 50,000 distinct CDR3 sequences; around 5.9% were detected once. The top ten hold more than 30% of the sample.

The sample consisted of PBMCs, mostly from graft donor cells, taken 60 days after TCRalphabeta/CD19-depleted stem cell transplant. Receptors originate from a female patient aged 2-9 years who had a stem cell transplant for aplastic anemia, so the T cells may come from the graft donor.

This clonotype came up many times. The chain links TRBV5-4 to TRBJ2-4; D not resolved. The CDR3 has 13 amino acids. Trimming left V 2 bases short and J 4 bases short, with 7 bases between. Germline lookup yields CDR1 SGHNT and CDR2 YYREEE (reference sequence). The CDR3 DNA reads as TGTGCCAGCAGCTTTGACTTGAAAAACATTCAGTACTTC. Translating gives CASSFDLKNIQYF.

The chain has TRBV6-7 and TRBJ2-7, with TRBD2 as a possible D gene (5 bases). TRBV6-7 is treated as an ORF (open reading frame) with a function not yet certain. The CDR3 length is 17 residues. Trimming removed 0 bases at V and 6 bases at J, with 21 bases between. CDR3 bases: TGTGCCAGCAGTTACTCGAGCCAGCTTCTCGAGGGCCGCGAGCAGTACGTC. It yields the protein CASSYSSQLLEGREQYV.

The V and J genes are TRBV29-1 and TRBJ2-3, with 9 bases that match TRBD1. Germline assignment: CDR1 SQVTM and CDR2 ANQGSEA. The CDR3 totals 14 residues. Trimming took 6 bases from V and 3 from J; bases not matched to a gene: 7. CDR3 in DNA: TGCAGCGTCGGTACAGGGGGCTCAACAGATACGCAGTATTTT. This sequence encodes CSVGTGGSTDTQYF.

This clonotype was observed at least ten times. This chain connects TRBV6-5 to TRBJ2-2; 10 nucleotides line up with TRBD2. CDR1 MNHEY and CDR2 SVGAGI come from the germline V gene. This CDR3 is built from 15 residues. J was trimmed by 4 bases and V by 2 bases; bases with no gene match: 1. The CDR3 coding sequence is TGTGCCAGCAGTTACAGGACTAGCGGCACCGGGGAGCTGTTTTTT. Protein sequence: CASSYRTSGTGELFF.

Here the CDR3 DNA reads TGTGCCAGCAGCGTCGGACCCCGTACGAGGGCTAACTATGGCTACACCTTC. As protein: CASSVGPRTRANYGYTF. The chain recombines TRBV9 with TRBJ1-2; D gene uncertain. Germline-derived CDR1 and CDR2 are SGDLS and YYNGEE. The CDR3 is made up of 17 amino acids. V lost 2 bases and J 0 bases, leaving 17 bases between the germline ends.

Many counts were recorded for this clonotype. The DNA for the CDR3 is TGTGCCAGCAGCGACCAATTCGGGACTAGCGGGAGGAATGAGCAGTTCTTC. Amino acid sequence: CASSDQFGTSGRNEQFF. This chain joins TRBV9 and TRBJ2-1; 15 nucleotides align to TRBD2. V dropped 3 bases and J dropped 7; count of bases not matched to a gene: 8. The CDR3 has 17 amino acids. CDR1 is SGDLS, CDR2 YYNGEE, per germline.

This clonotype was counted a few times. This chain links TRBV19 with TRBJ2-1; D gene uncertain. The CDR3 runs 15 residues. From germline, CDR1 is LNHDA and CDR2 SQIVND (reference sequence). The V and J ends lost 3 bases and 8 bases respectively, with 17 bases between them. The CDR3 region is CASSMAWSGVYEQFF. The CDR3 bases are TGTGCCAGTAGTATGGCATGGTCTGGAGTCTATGAGCAGTTCTTC.

This clonotype was seen repeatedly, ten times or more. The chain has TRBV10-3 and TRBJ2-1; 8 bases align to TRBD2. The CDR3 contains 18 residues. Trimming at V came to 0 bases and at J to 8 bases, leaving 15 bases not matched to a gene. CDR1 and CDR2 from the germline V gene are ENHRY and SYGVKD. The DNA of the CDR3 is TGTGCCATCAGTGAGTCTTGGGCTAGCGGGCTCAGAGGGGATGAGCAGTTCTTC. This sequence encodes CAISESWASGLRGDEQFF.

This clonotype was seen ten or more times. The chain joins TRBV5-8 to TRBJ1-5; maybe TRBD1 (6 bases). In germline, CDR1 is SGHTS, CDR2 YDEGEE. Trimming stripped 0 bases from V and 5 bases from J, with 12 bases between. This CDR3 has 15 residues. The CDR3 DNA reads as TGTGCCAGCAGCTTGGCCCCGACAGGTTATCAGCCCCAGCATTTT. Amino acids: CASSLAPTGYQPQHF.

The chain recombines TRBV30 with TRBJ2-6; D is undetermined. The V end lost 2 bases, the J end lost 0 bases, and 2 bases lay between the germline ends. Germline CDR1 reads GTSNPN; CDR2 reads SVGIG (reference sequence). CDR3 size: 13 residues. CDR3 in amino acids: CAWSFSGANVLTF. CDR3 DNA: TGTGCCTGGAGTTTCTCTGGGGCCAACGTCCTGACTTTC.

This clonotype appeared many times. The chain carries TRBV6-7 and TRBJ2-1, with 8 bases matching TRBD2. TRBV6-7 is flagged as an ORF with uncertain function. The ends lost 6 bases at V and 9 bases at J; junction bases unmatched: 10. There are 14 residues in the CDR3. For the CDR3, the DNA is TGTGCCAGCAGCTGTAGCGGGATGGTGATTGAGCAGTTCTTC. Translating gives CASSCSGMVIEQFF.

This clonotype was detected many times. The CDR3 nucleotides read TGTGCCAGCAGCTTTGCCCCAGGCAGAGGTTCCACCGGGGAGCTGTTTTTT. Residues: CASSFAPGRGSTGELFF. The chain employs TRBV7-8 and TRBJ2-2; D unresolved. The V end was cut by 3 bases, the J end by 4 bases, with 18 bases between. CDR3 size: 17 residues. Germline assignment: CDR1 SGHVS and CDR2 FQNEAQ. The full variable domain, with the rest looked up from reference TRBV7-8 and TRBJ2-2, is GAGVSQSPRYKVAKRGQDVALRCDPISGHVSLFWYQQALGQGPEFLTYFQNEAQLDKSGLPSDRFFAERPEGSVSTLKIQRTQQEDSAVYLCASSFAPGRGSTGELFFGEGSRLTVL.

This clonotype was detected ten times or more. The gene calls are TRBV4-2 and TRBJ2-7; D not certain. V was trimmed by 4 bases and J by 5 bases, leaving 9 bases between them. The germline V gene has CDR1 LGHNA and CDR2 YNFKEQ. This CDR3 contains 12 residues. CDR3 loop: CASSPQENEQYF. The CDR3, as DNA: TGTGCCAGCAGCCCGCAGGAAAACGAGCAGTACTTC.

This clonotype was detected ten times or more. This chain joins TRBV6-1 and TRBJ2-7; a weak D match, TRBD2 (6 bases). This CDR3 region has 17 residues. CDR1 is MNHNS and CDR2 is SASEGT in the germline V gene. Trimming cost V 5 bases and J 0 bases, with 20 bases left between them. DNA for the CDR3: TGTGCCAGCAGTTCCCCGGGAGCGAGTTGGGACTCCTACGAGCAGTACTTC. Its translation is CASSSPGASWDSYEQYF.

The table lists this clonotype with many counts. The chain recombines TRBV20-1 with TRBJ1-2, with a tentative D call TRBD1 (5 bases). Trimming removed 0 bases from V and 0 bases from J, with 17 bases in between. The CDR3 loop spans 17 amino acids. Per germline, CDR1 DFQATT and CDR2 SNEGSKA (reference sequence). The CDR3 DNA follows: TGCAGTGCTAGAGATCCCCATAAGGGGTTAGCTAACTATGGCTACACCTTC. It translates to CSARDPHKGLANYGYTF.

This clonotype appeared many times. V gene TRBV12-3 or TRBV12-4 combines with J gene TRBJ1-1; D might be TRBD1 (6 bases). CDR3 length: 17 amino acids. Trimming cost V 5 bases and J 0 bases, with 19 bases left between them. This chain's CDR3 is CASSPRIDRIMNTEAFF. CDR3 in DNA: TGTGCCAGCAGTCCCCGGATAGACAGGATAATGAACACTGAAGCTTTCTTT.

This clonotype occurred a few times. The chain is built from TRBV5-1 and TRBJ1-2; tentative D call: TRBD1 (5 bases). This CDR3 contains 14 residues. Germline loops: CDR1 SGHRS, CDR2 YFSETQ. The germline V and J ends were trimmed by 6 bases and 4 bases, with 16 bases remaining between them. The CDR3 loop reads CASKGVDRTYGYTF. The CDR3, as DNA: TGCGCCAGCAAAGGGGTTGACAGAACCTATGGCTACACCTTC.

This clonotype occurred many times. The rearrangement joins TRBV20-1 to TRBJ2-3, with D perhaps matching TRBD2 (6 bases). This CDR3 is 19 amino acids long. V dropped 1 base and J dropped 0 bases, with 23 bases sitting between them. Germline V CDR1 and CDR2: DFQATT, SNEGSKA (reference sequence). In nucleotides, the CDR3 is TGCAGTGCTAGAGTTGGCCAGGCGGGATGGGCTGGTAGCACAGATACGCAGTATTTT. It encodes CSARVGQAGWAGSTDTQYF.

The rearrangement links TRBV4-3 to TRBJ2-5; 10 nucleotides match TRBD2. CDR1 and CDR2 from the germline V gene are LGHNA and YSLEER. This CDR3 is 16 amino acids long. V dropped 1 base and J dropped 4; count of bases not matched to a gene: 6. The CDR3 coding sequence is TGCGCCAGCAGCCAAGGGAGCGGGAGGGCCGGAGAGACCCAGTACTTC. As protein: CASSQGSGRAGETQYF.

Ten or more counts support this clonotype. The chain joins TRBV12-3 or TRBV12-4 to TRBJ2-5; 9 bases line up with TRBD1. V lost 6 bases to trimming and J lost 4 bases; unmatched junction nucleotides: 6. The length of the CDR3 is 14 residues. The CDR3 loop reads CASSPRDRVETQYF. As DNA, the CDR3 is TGTGCCAGCAGCCCCCGGGACAGGGTAGAGACCCAGTACTTC.